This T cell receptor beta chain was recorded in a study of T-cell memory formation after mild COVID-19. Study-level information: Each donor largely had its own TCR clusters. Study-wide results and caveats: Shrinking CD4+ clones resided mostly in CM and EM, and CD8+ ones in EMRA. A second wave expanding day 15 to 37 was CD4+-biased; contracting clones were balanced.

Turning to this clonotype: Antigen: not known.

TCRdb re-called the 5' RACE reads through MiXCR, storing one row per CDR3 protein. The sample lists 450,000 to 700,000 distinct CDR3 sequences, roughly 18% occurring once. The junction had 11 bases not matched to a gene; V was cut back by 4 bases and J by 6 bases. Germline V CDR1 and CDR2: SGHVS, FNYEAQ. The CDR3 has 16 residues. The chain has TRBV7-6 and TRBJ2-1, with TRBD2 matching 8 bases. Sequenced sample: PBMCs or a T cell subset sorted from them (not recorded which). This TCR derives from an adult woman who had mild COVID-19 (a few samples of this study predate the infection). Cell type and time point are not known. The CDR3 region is CASSSSLRGGTNEQFF. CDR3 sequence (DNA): TGTGCCAGCAGCTCCTCGCTCCGCGGGGGGACCAATGAGCAGTTCTTC.